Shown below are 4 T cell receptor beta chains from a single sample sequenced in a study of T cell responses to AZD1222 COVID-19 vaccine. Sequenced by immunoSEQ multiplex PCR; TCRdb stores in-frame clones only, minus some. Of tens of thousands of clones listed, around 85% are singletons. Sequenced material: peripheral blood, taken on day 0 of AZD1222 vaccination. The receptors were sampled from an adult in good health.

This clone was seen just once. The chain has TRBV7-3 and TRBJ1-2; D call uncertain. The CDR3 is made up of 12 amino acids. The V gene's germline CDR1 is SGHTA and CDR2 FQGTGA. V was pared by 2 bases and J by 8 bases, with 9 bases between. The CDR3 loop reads CASSLWQYGYTF. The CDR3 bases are TGTGCCAGCAGCTTATGGCAGTACGGCTACACCTTC.

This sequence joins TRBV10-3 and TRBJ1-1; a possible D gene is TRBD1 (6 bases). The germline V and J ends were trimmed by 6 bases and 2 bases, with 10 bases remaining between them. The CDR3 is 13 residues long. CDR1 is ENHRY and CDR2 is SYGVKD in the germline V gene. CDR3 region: CAISTGINTEAFF. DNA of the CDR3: TGTGCCATCAGCACAGGGATTAACACTGAAGCTTTCTTT.

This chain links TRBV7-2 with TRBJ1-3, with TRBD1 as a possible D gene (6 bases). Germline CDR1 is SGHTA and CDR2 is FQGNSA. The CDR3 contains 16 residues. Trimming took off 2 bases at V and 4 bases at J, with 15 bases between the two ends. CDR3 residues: CASSLMSLRGGNTIYF. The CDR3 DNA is TGTGCCAGCAGCTTAATGTCCTTGAGGGGGGGAAACACCATATATTTT.

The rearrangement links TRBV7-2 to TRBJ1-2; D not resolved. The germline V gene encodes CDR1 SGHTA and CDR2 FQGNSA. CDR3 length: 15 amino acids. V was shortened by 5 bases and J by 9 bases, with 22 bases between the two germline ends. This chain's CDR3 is CASSHPGVVGMRYTF. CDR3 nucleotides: TGTGCCAGCAGCCACCCCGGGGTAGTGGGTATGCGCTACACCTTC.